The 14 T cell receptor beta chains below come from one sample, sequenced in a study of a mutant IDH1 vaccine in newly diagnosed glioma. Noted time point: baseline, week 1 (first vaccination visit). Treatment in this sample: pre-vaccination baseline after standard-of-care therapy. Clones were read by immunoSEQ multiplex PCR, and TCRdb kept only the in-frame ones, dropping some. This table holds around 64,000 clones, 83% found once. The sample was peripheral blood mononuclear cells (PBMCs), taken from a glioma patient treated with radiotherapy, temozolomide or both. Source of these receptors: a woman aged 18-29 years with glioma. Some clones in this sample may be carry-over from other donors' samples.

This chain connects TRBV29-1 to TRBJ1-2; no clear D. Trimming left V 6 bases short and J 8 bases short, with 16 bases between. The germline V gene encodes CDR1 SQVTM and CDR2 ANQGSEA. This CDR3 region has 12 residues. The CDR3 here is CSVLTALGGYTF. CDR3 sequence (DNA): TGCAGCGTGTTAACAGCGCTGGGGGGCTACACCTTC.

The rearrangement joins TRBV29-1 to TRBJ2-7; D perhaps matches TRBD1 (5 bases). Germline CDR1 SQVTM, CDR2 ANQGSEA. Trimming took 7 bases from V and 3 from J, leaving 25 bases between them. The CDR3 is 16 residues long. The chain's CDR3 is CSASSLGQVGLYEQYF. The CDR3 nucleotides read TGCAGCGCGTCCTCCTTGGGGCAGGTGGGTCTCTACGAGCAGTACTTC.

V usage is TRBV14 and J usage is TRBJ2-3, with 14 bases that match TRBD2. CDR1 is SGHDN and CDR2 is FVKESK in the germline V gene. With 3 bases clipped from V and 6 bases from J, the junction kept 11 bases outside the gene matches. The CDR3 is 18 residues long. The DNA for the CDR3 is TGTGCCAGCAGCCACGACTCCGGGACTAGCGGGAGTCCCGATACGCAGTATTTT. This translates into CASSHDSGTSGSPDTQYF.

The chain combines TRBV15 with TRBJ2-2; TRBD2 is a possible D gene (5 bases). CDR1 and CDR2 from the germline V gene are LNHNV and YYDKDF (reference sequence). The V and J ends lost 0 bases and 3 bases respectively, with 11 bases between them. This CDR3 has 16 amino acids. CDR3 DNA sequence: TGTGCCACCAGCAGAGACGGACTCACTTACACCGGGGAGCTGTTTTTT. Translation gives CATSRDGLTYTGELFF.

This chain uses TRBV5-1 with TRBJ2-7; 8 bases align to TRBD2. Germline CDR1 reads SGHRS; CDR2 reads YFSETQ. V lost 5 bases and J lost 2; bases outside the gene matches: 6. The CDR3 contains 14 residues. As DNA, the CDR3 is TGCGCCAGCAGTACCACTAGCGGTCCCTACGAGCAGTACTTC. It yields the protein CASSTTSGPYEQYF.

This chain links TRBV4-3 with TRBJ2-6, with a possible D match to TRBD1 (5 bases). The germline V gene encodes CDR1 LGHNA and CDR2 YSLEER. The V end lost 0 bases, the J end lost 1 base, and 10 bases lay between the germline ends. CDR3 length equals 17 residues. DNA for the CDR3: TGCGCCAGCAGCCAAGATCTCACAGGTTCTGGGGCCAACGTCCTGACTTTC. The encoded protein is CASSQDLTGSGANVLTF.

J is TRBJ2-7 and V is TRBV5-5, with 10 bases that match TRBD2. CDR3 size: 14 residues. V shed 2 bases, J shed 6 bases, and the junction held 5 bases outside the gene matches. Germline CDR1 and CDR2: SGHKS and YYEKEE (reference sequence). Here the CDR3 DNA reads TGTGCCAGCAGCTTCCTAGCGGGAGTTTCCGAGCAGTACTTC. It translates to CASSFLAGVSEQYF.

The chain recombines TRBV10-3 with TRBJ2-7; 7 bases map to TRBD1. CDR3 size: 12 residues. CDR1 ENHRY and CDR2 SYGVKD come from the germline V gene. V was pared by 9 bases and J by 2 bases, with 4 bases of the junction left unmatched. As DNA, the CDR3 is TGTGCCATACTTACAGGGGCCTACGAGCAGTACTTC. Its translation: CAILTGAYEQYF.

The chain uses TRBV9 and TRBJ2-3, with D unclear. Germline CDR1 is SGDLS and CDR2 is YYNGEE. This CDR3 is built from 14 residues. Trimming removed 4 bases at V and 2 bases at J, with 11 bases between. The CDR3 sequence is CASSPWGNTDTQYF. DNA of the CDR3: TGTGCCAGCAGCCCCTGGGGTAACACAGATACGCAGTATTTT.

The rearrangement links TRBV13 to TRBJ2-5, with a possible D match to TRBD1 (5 bases). The CDR3 runs to 15 residues. V lost 2 bases, J lost 4 bases, and 14 bases lay in between. Germline V CDR1 and CDR2: PRHDT, FYEKMQ (reference sequence). As DNA, the CDR3 is TGTGCCAGCAGCTTAAGAGCAGGGCGGATAGAGACCCAGTACTTC. Translated: CASSLRAGRIETQYF.

This clone occurred a few times. The chain joins TRBV10-3 to TRBJ1-4, with 8 bases lining up with TRBD1. Trimming removed 2 bases from V and 4 bases from J; junction bases left unmatched: 3. The CDR3 length is 15 residues. The germline V gene has CDR1 ENHRY and CDR2 SYGVKD. The CDR3 region has the DNA TGTGCCATCAGTGAGGACAGGGGACATAATGAAAAACTGTTTTTT. Translated: CAISEDRGHNEKLFF.

Only one count was recorded for this clone. CDR3 in amino acids: CASSLGQIDEAFF. CDR3 in DNA: TGTGCCAGCTCACTCGGACAGATTGACGAAGCTTTCTTT. The chain is built from TRBV18 and TRBJ1-1; perhaps TRBD1 as D (6 bases). CDR3 length: 13 residues. CDR1 is KGHSH and CDR2 is LQKENI in the germline V gene. The germline V and J ends were trimmed by 4 bases and 8 bases, with 14 bases remaining between them.

This chain uses TRBV5-1 with TRBJ1-2; 7 positions agree with TRBD1. Per the germline V gene, CDR1 is SGHRS and CDR2 is YFSETQ. The trim removed 2 bases at V and 8 bases at J, leaving 6 bases unmatched. The CDR3 is 13 amino acids. CDR3 sequence reads: CASSFGTVGGYTF. In DNA form, the CDR3 reads TGCGCCAGCAGCTTTGGGACAGTCGGGGGCTACACCTTC.

The chain recombines TRBV19 with TRBJ1-5, with no clear D. Trimming removed 10 bases at V and 1 base at J, with 11 bases between. There are 13 residues in the CDR3. Germline loops: CDR1 LNHDA, CDR2 SQIVND (reference sequence). The CDR3, as DNA: TGTGCCACCATGGTCGACAGCAATCAGCCCCAGCATTTT. Translating it yields CATMVDSNQPQHF.